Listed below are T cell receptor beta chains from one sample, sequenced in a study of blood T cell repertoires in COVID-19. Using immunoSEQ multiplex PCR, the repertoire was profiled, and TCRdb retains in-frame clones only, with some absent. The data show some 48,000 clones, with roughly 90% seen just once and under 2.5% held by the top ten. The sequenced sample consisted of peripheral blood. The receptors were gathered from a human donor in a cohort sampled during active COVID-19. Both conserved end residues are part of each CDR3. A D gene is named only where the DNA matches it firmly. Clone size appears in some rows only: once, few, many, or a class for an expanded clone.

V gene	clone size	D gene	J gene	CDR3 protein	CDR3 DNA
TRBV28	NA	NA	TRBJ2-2	CASSLRQTGELFF	TGTGCCAGCAGTTTAAGACAGACCGGGGAGCTGTTTTTT
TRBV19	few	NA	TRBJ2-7	CASSYGHPYEQYF	TGTGCCAGTAGTTATGGACATCCCTACGAGCAGTACTTC
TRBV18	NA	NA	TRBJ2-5	CASSPNSRETQYF	TGTGCCAGCTCACCAAACAGTCGAGAGACCCAGTACTTC
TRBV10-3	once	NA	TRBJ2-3	CAISDDDKGYSTDTQYF	TGTGCCATCAGTGATGATGACAAGGGGTACTCCACAGATACGCAGTATTTT
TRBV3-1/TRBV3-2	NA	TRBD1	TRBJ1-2	CASSLQRTGDYGYTF	TGTGCCAGCAGCCTACAAAGGACAGGGGACTATGGCTACACCTTC
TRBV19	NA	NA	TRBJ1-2	CASSIRNGEYGYTF	TGTGCCAGTAGTATAAGGAACGGAGAATATGGCTACACCTTC
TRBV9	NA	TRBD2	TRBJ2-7	CASSVTGGDEQYF	TGTGCCAGCAGCGTAACGGGAGGGGACGAGCAGTACTTC
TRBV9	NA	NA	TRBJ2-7	CASSPRRIEGDEQYF	TGTGCCAGCAGCCCGAGGCGGATAGAAGGCGACGAGCAGTACTTC
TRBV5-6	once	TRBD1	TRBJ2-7	CASSRRGEQYF	TGTGCCAGCAGCCGCAGGGGGGAGCAGTACTTC
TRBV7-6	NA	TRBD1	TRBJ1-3	CASSRRQGSGNTIYF	TGTGCCAGCAGCAGAAGACAGGGGTCTGGAAACACCATATATTTT
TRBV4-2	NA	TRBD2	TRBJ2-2	CASSQPRGDVTGELFF	TGTGCCAGCAGCCAACCGCGGGGGGATGTCACCGGGGAGCTGTTTTTT
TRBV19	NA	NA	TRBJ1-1	CASSLQGSDTEAFF	TGTGCCAGTAGTCTACAGGGAAGCGACACTGAAGCTTTCTTT
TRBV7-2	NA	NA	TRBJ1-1	CASSLNARTVNTEAFF	TGTGCCAGCAGCTTAAACGCTCGGACAGTCAACACTGAAGCTTTCTTT
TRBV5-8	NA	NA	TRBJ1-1	CASNQGLVTEAFF	TGTGCCAGCAATCAGGGGTTAGTGACTGAAGCTTTCTTT
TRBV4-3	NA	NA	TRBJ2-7	CASSQGRQGNYEQYF	TGCGCCAGCAGCCAAGGTCGGCAGGGGAACTACGAGCAGTACTTC
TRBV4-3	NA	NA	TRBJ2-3	CASSQRRSSTDTQYF	TGCGCCAGCAGCCAGCGGAGATCTAGCACAGATACGCAGTATTTT
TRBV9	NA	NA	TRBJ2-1	CASSVVEGFGEQFF	TGTGCCAGCAGCGTAGTAGAAGGTTTCGGGGAGCAGTTCTTC
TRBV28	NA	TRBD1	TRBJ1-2	CASTRTGINYGYTF	TGTGCCAGCACCCGGACAGGCATTAACTATGGCTACACCTTC
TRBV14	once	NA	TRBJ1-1	CASSGDSPKAFF	TGTGCCAGCAGCGGGGACTCCCCTAAGGCTTTCTTT
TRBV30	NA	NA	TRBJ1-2	CAWRAGDGYTF	TGTGCCTGGAGGGCAGGGGATGGCTACACCTTC
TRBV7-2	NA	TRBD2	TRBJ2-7	CASSLSAGGVGYEQYF	TGTGCCAGCAGCTTGTCTGCGGGGGGGGTGGGCTACGAGCAGTACTTC
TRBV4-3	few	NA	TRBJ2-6	CASSQAGSGANVLTF	TGCGCCAGCAGCCAAGCGGGCTCTGGGGCCAACGTCCTGACTTTC
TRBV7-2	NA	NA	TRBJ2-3	CASSLVVAVTDTQYF	TGTGCCAGCAGCTTAGTGGTAGCGGTCACAGATACGCAGTATTTT
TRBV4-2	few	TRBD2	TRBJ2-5	CASSQDGSRPGLAGETQYF	TGTGCCAGCAGCCAAGATGGGTCTCGGCCGGGACTAGCGGGGGAGACCCAGTACTTC
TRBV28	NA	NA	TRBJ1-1	CASSFHRATNTEAFF	TGTGCCAGCAGTTTTCACAGGGCAACAAACACTGAAGCTTTCTTT
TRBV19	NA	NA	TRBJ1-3	CASSMGLVSGSGNTIYF	TGTGCCAGTAGTATGGGACTAGTTTCGGGATCTGGAAACACCATATATTTT
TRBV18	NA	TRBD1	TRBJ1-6	CASSPIGGQGLVNSPLHF	TGTGCCAGCTCACCAATAGGAGGACAGGGGTTAGTTAATTCACCCCTCCACTTT
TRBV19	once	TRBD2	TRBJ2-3	CASSTTGTSGRAADTQYF	TGTGCCAGTAGTACGACCGGGACTAGCGGGAGGGCGGCAGATACGCAGTATTTT
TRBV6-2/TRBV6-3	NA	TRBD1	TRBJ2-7	CASSAHRGGYEQYF	TGTGCCAGCAGTGCCCACAGGGGCGGCTACGAGCAGTACTTC
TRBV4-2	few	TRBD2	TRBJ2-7	CASSQGAGGKFYEQYF	TGTGCCAGCAGCCAGGGAGCGGGAGGGAAGTTCTACGAGCAGTACTTC
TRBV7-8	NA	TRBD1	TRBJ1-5	CASSLVVSGGSNQPQHF	TGTGCCAGCAGCTTAGTAGTTTCAGGGGGCAGCAATCAGCCCCAGCATTTT
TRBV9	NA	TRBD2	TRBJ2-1	CASSVGGTSGASYNEQFF	TGTGCCAGCAGCGTAGGGGGGACTAGCGGGGCTTCCTACAATGAGCAGTTCTTC
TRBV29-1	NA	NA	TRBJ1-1	CSAGTGGEAFF	TGCAGCGCGGGGACCGGGGGAGAAGCTTTCTTT
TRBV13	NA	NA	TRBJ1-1	CASSLGLMLGNTEAFF	TGTGCCAGCAGCTTAGGCCTGATGCTCGGGAACACTGAAGCTTTCTTT
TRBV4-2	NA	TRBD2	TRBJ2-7	CASSLQGTSGYEQYF	TGTGCCAGCAGCCTACAAGGGACTAGCGGCTACGAGCAGTACTTC
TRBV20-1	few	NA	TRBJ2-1	CSASHRAEQFF	TGCAGTGCTAGCCATAGAGCTGAGCAGTTCTTC
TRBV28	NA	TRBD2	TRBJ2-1	CASSSGLASYNEQFF	TGTGCCAGCAGTTCGGGACTAGCGTCCTACAATGAGCAGTTCTTC
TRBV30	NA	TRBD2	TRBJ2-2	CAWMRGAGDTGELFF	TGTGCCTGGATGAGGGGAGCGGGAGACACCGGGGAGCTGTTTTTT